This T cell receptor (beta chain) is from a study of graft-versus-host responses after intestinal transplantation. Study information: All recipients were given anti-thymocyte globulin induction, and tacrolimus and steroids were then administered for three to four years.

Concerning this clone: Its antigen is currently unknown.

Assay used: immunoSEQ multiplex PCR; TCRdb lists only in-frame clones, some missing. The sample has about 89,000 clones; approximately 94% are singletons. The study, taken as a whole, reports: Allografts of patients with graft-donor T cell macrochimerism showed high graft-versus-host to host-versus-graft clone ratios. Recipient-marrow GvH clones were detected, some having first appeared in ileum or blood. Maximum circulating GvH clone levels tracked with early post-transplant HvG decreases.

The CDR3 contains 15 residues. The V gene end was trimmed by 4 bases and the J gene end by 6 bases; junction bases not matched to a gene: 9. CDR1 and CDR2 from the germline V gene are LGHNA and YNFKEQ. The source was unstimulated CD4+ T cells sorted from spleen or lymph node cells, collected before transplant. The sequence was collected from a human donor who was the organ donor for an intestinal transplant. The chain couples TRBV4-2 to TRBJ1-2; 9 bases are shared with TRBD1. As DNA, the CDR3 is TGTGCCAGCAGCCCTCCGGGGGACAGGGTGAATGGCTACACCTTC. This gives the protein CASSPPGDRVNGYTF.